This T cell receptor beta chain was captured in a study of blood T cell repertoires in COVID-19. Looking at the study overall: COVID-19 samples from acute and convalescent phases originated in the United States, Italy and Spain.

V shed 2 bases and J 6 bases; nucleotides not matched to a gene: 7. The CDR3 consists of 14 residues. The germline V gene encodes CDR1 SGHKS and CDR2 YYEKEE (reference sequence). Only in-frame clones appear in the TCRdb table, and some are missing; sequencing was by immunoSEQ multiplex PCR. In the table there are roughly 250,000 clones, approximately 91% of which are singletons. Source material: peripheral blood. The sequence came from a middle-aged woman who had recovered from COVID-19. The chain has TRBV5-5 and TRBJ1-2, with TRBD1 identical over 7 bases. Written as DNA, the CDR3 is TGTGCCAGCAGCTTTGAGGGGGCGCGTAATGGCTACACCTTC. Protein: CASSFEGARNGYTF. Complete variable domain (other parts from reference TRBV5-5 and TRBJ1-2): DAGVTQSPTHLIKTRGQQVTLRCSPISGHKSVSWYQQVLGQGPQFIFQYYEKEERGRGNFPDRFSARQFPNYSSELNVNALLLGDSALYLCASSFEGARNGYTFGSGTRLTVV.